This TCR beta chain comes out of a study of T cell responses to AZD1222 COVID-19 vaccine. The length of the CDR3 is 13 residues. Per germline, CDR1 ENHRY and CDR2 SYGVKD. Trimming at V came to 3 bases and at J to 3 bases, leaving 2 bases not matched to a gene. Generated by immunoSEQ multiplex PCR, the TCRdb table keeps only in-frame clones and is missing some. The table includes roughly 120,000 clones, roughly 84% detected once. This material consisted of peripheral blood, taken on day 0 of AZD1222 vaccination. This TCR was recovered from an adult in good health. J is TRBJ2-7 and V is TRBV10-3; TRBD1 aligns across 7 bases. CDR3 amino acids: CAISERTGYEQYF. CDR3 DNA: TGTGCCATCAGTGAAAGGACAGGCTACGAGCAGTACTTC.